Each of the 18 T cell receptor beta chains below was sequenced from the same sample in a study of OX40 agonist ivuxolimab in advanced cancers. Sequenced by immunoSEQ multiplex PCR; TCRdb stores in-frame clones only, minus some. The sample consists of over 25,000 clones, around 83% of them appearing once. Sequenced here: CD4+ or CD8+ T cells sorted from blood, sampled in a trial of the OX40 agonist ivuxolimab. These receptors were obtained from an adult with an advanced solid tumor such as melanoma, head and neck, liver or kidney cancer.

The gene calls are TRBV9 and TRBJ1-1, with D possibly matching TRBD1 (5 bases). This CDR3 has 14 amino acids. V was pared by 0 bases and J by 1 base, with 7 bases between. CDR1 and CDR2 from the germline V gene are SGDLS and YYNGEE. As DNA, the CDR3 is TGTGCCAGCAGCGTAGTGCAGGGGAACACTGAAGCTTTCTTT. This codes for CASSVVQGNTEAFF.

This chain links TRBV6-5 with TRBJ2-2; D gene uncertain. Trimming removed 2 bases from V and 7 bases from J, with 8 bases in between. Germline-derived CDR1 and CDR2 are MNHEY and SVGAGI. CDR3 size: 13 residues. CDR3 amino acids: CASSYSWDGELFF. CDR3 DNA: TGTGCCAGCAGTTACAGTTGGGACGGGGAGCTGTTTTTT.

The chain joins TRBV4-1 to TRBJ2-6; D unresolved. The V end was cut by 7 bases, the J end by 4 bases, with 11 bases between. The germline V gene encodes CDR1 MGHRA and CDR2 YSYEKL. This CDR3 spans 14 amino acids. The CDR3 region is CASTYRTGANVLTF. In nucleotides, the CDR3 is TGCGCCAGCACCTACAGAACCGGGGCCAACGTCCTGACTTTC.

The chain carries TRBV27 and TRBJ2-7; D not certain. There are 13 residues in the CDR3. The V gene lost 4 bases and the J gene lost 7 bases, with 14 bases spanning the gap. Germline assignment: CDR1 MNHEY and CDR2 SMNVEV (reference sequence). CDR3 in amino acids: CASSSQLRWEQYF. In nucleotides, the CDR3 is TGTGCCAGCAGTTCACAATTACGGTGGGAGCAGTACTTC.

The chain combines TRBV13 with TRBJ2-2; D is ambiguous. The germline V gene has CDR1 PRHDT and CDR2 FYEKMQ (reference sequence). CDR3 length equals 15 residues. The V end was cut by 5 bases, the J end by 1 base, with 11 bases between. The CDR3 sequence is CASSPMSWNTGELFF. The CDR3 DNA sequence: TGTGCCAGCAGCCCCATGTCGTGGAACACCGGGGAGCTGTTTTTT. The entire variable domain, with the rest obtained from reference TRBV13 and TRBJ2-2, is as follows: AAGVIQSPRHLIKEKRETATLKCYPIPRHDTVYWYQQGPGQDPQFLISFYEKMQSDKGSIPDRFSAQQFSDYHSELNMSSLELGDSALYFCASSPMSWNTGELFFGEGSRLTVL.

CDR3 sequence: CASSEIPGSYEQYF. The DNA of the CDR3 is TGTGCCAGCAGTGAGATCCCAGGGTCCTACGAGCAGTACTTC. The V and J genes are TRBV2 and TRBJ2-7, with D perhaps TRBD1 (5 bases). The CDR3 has 14 residues. CDR1 is SNHLY and CDR2 is FYNNEI in the germline V gene. V was shortened by 3 bases and J by 1 base, with 10 bases between the two germline ends. The entire variable domain, with the rest obtained from reference TRBV2 and TRBJ2-7, is as follows: EPEVTQTPSHQVTQMGQEVILRCVPISNHLYFYWYRQILGQKVEFLVSFYNNEISEKSEIFDDQFSVERPDGSNFTLKIRSTKLEDSAMYFCASSEIPGSYEQYFGPGTRLTVT.

V gene TRBV28 combines with J gene TRBJ2-3; 9 bases line up with TRBD2. Germline lookup yields CDR1 MDHEN and CDR2 SYDVKM. Germline trimming cut 3 bases from V and 2 bases from J; bases unmatched to any gene: 3. CDR3 length equals 15 residues. CDR3 DNA sequence: TGTGCCAGCAGTTTGGGCGGGGGGGCCACAGATACGCAGTATTTT. Translating it yields CASSLGGGATDTQYF.

This clone was detected once. CDR3 in DNA: TGCGCCAGCAGCCAACCTCTCGGACCCCGGGATCCGCAGTTCTTC. It yields the protein CASSQPLGPRDPQFF. The chain is built from TRBV23-1 and TRBJ2-1, with a tentative D call TRBD2 (5 bases). TRBV23-1 is an ORF, with its function uncertain. This CDR3 region has 15 residues. The V and J ends lost 6 bases and 12 bases respectively, with 24 bases between them.

The V and J genes are TRBV28 and TRBJ2-5, with a tentative D call TRBD1 (6 bases). The germline gives CDR1 MDHEN, CDR2 SYDVKM. This CDR3 is built from 15 residues. V lost 6 bases to trimming and J lost 0 bases, with 14 bases between them. Here the CDR3 DNA reads TGTGCCAGCAGCCTGACAGGAATCTACCAAGAGACCCAGTACTTC. Amino acid sequence: CASSLTGIYQETQYF.

For this clone: At one boundary the junction diverges from the germline segment, which might be a read error. The chain recombines TRBV2 with TRBJ1-4, with 7 bases identical to TRBD1. Per the germline V gene, CDR1 is SNHLY and CDR2 is FYNNEI. The CDR3 runs 16 residues. The CDR3 DNA is TGTGCCAGCAGGGAAGGAACAGGGGCAACTAATGAAAAACTGTTTTTT. Residues: CASREGTGATNEKLFF.

This chain links TRBV6-5 with TRBJ2-1; D is uncertain. Germline-derived CDR1 and CDR2 are MNHEY and SVGAGI. The V end lost 4 bases, the J end lost 8 bases, and 15 bases lay between the germline ends. This CDR3 comprises 14 residues. CDR3 DNA: TGTGCCAGCAGTTTGGCAGCGACGCCCCATGAGCAGTTCTTC. It encodes CASSLAATPHEQFF.

The V gene is TRBV5-4, the J gene TRBJ2-7, with 7 bases fitting TRBD2. There are 15 residues in the CDR3. After removal of 4 bases from V and 3 bases from J, the junction contained 10 bases not matched to a gene. The germline V gene has CDR1 SGHNT and CDR2 YYREEE (reference sequence). CDR3 residues: CASSQGGPGGYEQYF. The CDR3 nucleotides are TGTGCCAGCAGCCAAGGTGGGCCGGGAGGCTACGAGCAGTACTTC.

V and J are TRBV11-2 and TRBJ2-5; tentatively, D is TRBD2 (5 bases). Germline-derived CDR1 and CDR2 are SGHAT and FQNNGV. Trimming pared 1 base from V and 2 bases from J, leaving 8 bases between. This CDR3 spans 14 amino acids. As DNA, the CDR3 is TGTGCCAGCAGCTTAGTGTGGGAGCAAGAGACCCAGTACTTC. Its protein is CASSLVWEQETQYF.

V usage is TRBV4-1 and J usage is TRBJ2-5; 12 bases line up with TRBD2. The V gene end was trimmed by 5 bases and the J gene end by 2 bases; junction bases not matched to a gene: 6. CDR1 MGHRA and CDR2 YSYEKL come from the germline V gene. The CDR3 contains 16 residues. CDR3 sequence reads: CASSLRLAGEQETQYF. In DNA, the CDR3 is TGCGCCAGCAGCTTACGACTAGCGGGAGAGCAAGAGACCCAGTACTTC.

This clone was seen only a few times. The V gene is TRBV2, the J gene TRBJ2-7, with D unresolved. This CDR3 is 11 amino acids long. The V end lost 7 bases, the J end lost 2 bases, and 6 bases lay between the germline ends. Germline lookup yields CDR1 SNHLY and CDR2 FYNNEI. Here the CDR3 reads CASKQTYEQYF. The CDR3, as DNA: TGTGCCAGCAAACAGACCTACGAGCAGTACTTC.

The J gene is TRBJ2-2, the V gene TRBV6-4, with a tentative D call TRBD2 (5 bases). V was clipped by 3 bases and J by 3 bases, with 8 bases between them. Germline V lookup: CDR1 MRHNA, CDR2 SNTAGT. The CDR3 has 14 residues. CDR3 nucleotides: TGTGCCAGCAGTGAACTAGAGGACACCGGGGAGCTGTTTTTT. Its translation: CASSELEDTGELFF.

This clone was detected only once. The genes are TRBV4-2 and TRBJ1-1; no reliable D call. Germline V gene sequence: CDR1 LGHNA, CDR2 YNFKEQ. Trimming took off 3 bases at V and 1 base at J, with 9 bases between the two ends. The CDR3 is made up of 14 amino acids. CDR3 amino acids: CASSQVASNTEAFF. In nucleotides, the CDR3 is TGTGCCAGCAGCCAGGTCGCCTCGAACACTGAAGCTTTCTTT.

The V and J genes are TRBV5-1 and TRBJ2-2; weak D call: TRBD2 (6 bases). The CDR3 extends over 13 amino acids. Germline-derived CDR1 and CDR2 are SGHRS and YFSETQ. Trimming stripped 3 bases from V and 6 bases from J, with 9 bases between. The CDR3 DNA reads as TGCGCCAGCAGCTGGAGGGGAGCCGGGGAGCTGTTTTTT. It is translated as CASSWRGAGELFF.